This T cell receptor beta chain originates from a study of OX40 agonist ivuxolimab in advanced cancers. The wider study: A male proportion of 82.7% was recorded, with mean age approximately 57 years and range roughly 23 to 90. Partial responses occurred in Three dose-escalation patients, one with hepatocellular carcinoma and two with cutaneous melanoma.

Deletions cut 4 bases from V and 4 bases from J, with 8 bases between. Germline-derived CDR1 and CDR2 are SGDLS and YYNGEE. The CDR3 consists of 12 residues. The data were produced by immunoSEQ multiplex PCR, yet TCRdb's version contains in-frame clones alone and is incomplete. The table records 75,000 to 80,000 clones, about 84% of them present only once. Notes on the study in general: Expansion of clones was among the lowest in partial responders at 0.1-3.0 mg/kg.

In regard to this clone: Antigen specificity is unknown.

Here the sequenced sample was CD4+ or CD8+ T cells sorted from blood, taken in a trial of the OX40 agonist ivuxolimab. This sequence was found in an adult with an advanced solid tumor such as melanoma, head and neck, liver or kidney cancer. The chain employs TRBV9 and TRBJ2-5, with no clear D. DNA of the CDR3: TGTGCCAGCAGCTACCGTGGAGAGACCCAGTACTTC. It translates to CASSYRGETQYF.